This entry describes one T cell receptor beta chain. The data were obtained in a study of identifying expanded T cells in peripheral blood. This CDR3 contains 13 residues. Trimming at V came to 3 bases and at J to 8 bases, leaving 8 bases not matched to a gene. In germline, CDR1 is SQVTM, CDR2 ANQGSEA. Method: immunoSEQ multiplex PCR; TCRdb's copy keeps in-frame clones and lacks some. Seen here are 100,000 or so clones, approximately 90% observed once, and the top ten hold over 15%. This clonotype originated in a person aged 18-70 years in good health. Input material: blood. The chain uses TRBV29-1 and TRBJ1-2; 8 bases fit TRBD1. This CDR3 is CSVEGTGHSGYTF. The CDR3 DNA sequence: TGCAGCGTTGAGGGGACAGGTCATTCCGGCTACACCTTC.